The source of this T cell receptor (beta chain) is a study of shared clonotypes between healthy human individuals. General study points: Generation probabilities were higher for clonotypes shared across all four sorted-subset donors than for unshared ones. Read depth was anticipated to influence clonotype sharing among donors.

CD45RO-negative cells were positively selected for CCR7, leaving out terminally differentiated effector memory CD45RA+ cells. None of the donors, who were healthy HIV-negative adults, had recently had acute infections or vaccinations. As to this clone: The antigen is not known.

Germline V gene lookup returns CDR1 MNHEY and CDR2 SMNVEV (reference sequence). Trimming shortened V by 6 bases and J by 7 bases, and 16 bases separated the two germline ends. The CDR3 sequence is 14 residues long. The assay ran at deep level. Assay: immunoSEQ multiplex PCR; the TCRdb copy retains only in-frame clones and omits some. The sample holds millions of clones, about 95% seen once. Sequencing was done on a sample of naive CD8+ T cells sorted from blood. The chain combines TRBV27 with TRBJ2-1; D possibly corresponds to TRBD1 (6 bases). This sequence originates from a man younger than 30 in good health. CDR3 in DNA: TGTGCCAGCAGCGCCCTTCCAGGGGCGAATGAGCAGTTCTTC. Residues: CASSALPGANEQFF.